These 6 T cell receptor beta chains originate from one sample sequenced in a study of T cell changes during pregnancy in multiple sclerosis. TCRdb's table, derived via immunoSEQ multiplex PCR, lists solely in-frame clones and lacks some. The sample lists under 25,000 clones; about nine tenths were seen once. Sequencing used CD8+ T cells from peripheral blood mononuclear cells, obtained in the first trimester of pregnancy. Source of these receptors: a female donor in good health, enrolled as a control in a pregnancy study.

The V call is TRBV7-9, the J call TRBJ2-1; D is undetermined. Germline CDR1 and CDR2: SEHNR and FQNEAQ (reference sequence). The CDR3 sequence is 14 residues long. V was shortened by 1 base and J by 3 bases, with 7 bases between the two germline ends. CDR3 sequence (DNA): TGTGCCAGCAGCTTAGGCGGAATCTACAATGAGCAGTTCTTC. Its protein is CASSLGGIYNEQFF.

V is TRBV7-9 and J is TRBJ1-2, with D possibly matching TRBD1 (6 bases). CDR3 length: 16 amino acids. Germline loops: CDR1 SEHNR, CDR2 FQNEAQ (reference sequence). The ends were cut back, 5 bases at V and 2 bases at J, with 18 bases in the middle. CDR3 region: CASSHPPLTGNYGYTF. In DNA form, the CDR3 reads TGTGCCAGCAGCCACCCCCCCCTGACAGGAAACTATGGCTACACCTTC.

This chain joins TRBV5-1 and TRBJ2-1; D gene unclear. Trimming pared 7 bases from V and 5 bases from J, leaving 10 bases between. The V gene's germline CDR1 is SGHRS and CDR2 YFSETQ. This CDR3 contains 12 residues. CDR3 protein: CASRPENNEQFF. The CDR3 DNA sequence: TGCGCCAGCCGCCCGGAGAACAATGAGCAGTTCTTC.

This clone has a single count. The chain is built from TRBV28 and TRBJ2-7; tentatively, D is TRBD1 (5 bases). CDR1 is MDHEN, CDR2 SYDVKM, per germline. The CDR3 runs 13 residues. The V and J ends lost 5 bases and 0 bases respectively, with 8 bases between them. CDR3 nucleotides: TGTGCCAGCAGTCCCGACAGCTCCTACGAGCAGTACTTC. Its translation is CASSPDSSYEQYF.

V and J are TRBV7-9 and TRBJ1-5; no clear D. Trimming removed 3 bases at V and 4 bases at J, with 10 bases between. CDR1 and CDR2 from the germline V gene are SEHNR and FQNEAQ (reference sequence). CDR3 length equals 14 residues. The DNA for the CDR3 is TGTGCCAGCAGCTTTGTGGGCCAGAATCAGCCCCAGCATTTT. Translated, it gives CASSFVGQNQPQHF.

This clone was recorded only once. The chain couples TRBV5-4 to TRBJ2-1; 11 positions agree with TRBD2. The CDR3 length is 15 residues. V shed 4 bases, J shed 8 bases, and the junction held 8 bases outside the gene matches. CDR1 is SGHNT, CDR2 YYREEE, per germline (reference sequence). In DNA, the CDR3 is TGTGCCAGCAGCCCGGGACTAGCGGAACAGGATGAGCAGTTCTTC. Residues: CASSPGLAEQDEQFF.